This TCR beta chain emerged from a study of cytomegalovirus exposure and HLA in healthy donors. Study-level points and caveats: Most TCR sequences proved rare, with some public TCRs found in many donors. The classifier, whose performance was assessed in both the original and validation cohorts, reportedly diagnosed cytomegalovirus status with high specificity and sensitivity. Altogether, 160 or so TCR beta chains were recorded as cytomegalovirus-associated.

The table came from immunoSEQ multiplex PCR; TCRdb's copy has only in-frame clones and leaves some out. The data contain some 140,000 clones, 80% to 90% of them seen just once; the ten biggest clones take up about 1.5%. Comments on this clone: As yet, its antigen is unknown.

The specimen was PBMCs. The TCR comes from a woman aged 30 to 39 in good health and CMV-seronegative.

In DNA form, the CDR3 reads TGTGCCAGCAGCTTAGGGGGGGGCTACGAGCAGTACTTC. Protein sequence: CASSLGGGYEQYF. The chain couples TRBV27 to TRBJ2-7, with D possibly being TRBD2 (7 bases). CDR3 length equals 13 residues. CDR1 and CDR2 (germline): MNHEY, SMNVEV (reference sequence). Trimming shortened V by 6 bases and J by 3 bases, and 12 bases separated the two germline ends.